The clone carrying this TCR beta chain was seen more than once but under ten times. Germline assignment: CDR1 SGHVS and CDR2 FQNEAQ. V shed 5 bases and J shed 0 bases, with 7 bases lying between them. This CDR3 is built from 14 residues. The sample originates from a study of T-cell memory formation after mild COVID-19. TCRdb ran MiXCR on the 5' RACE reads and lists one entry per CDR3 protein. Of fewer than 450,000 distinct CDR3 sequences in the sample, approximately 21% were seen once. The source of this sequence is an adult woman who had mild COVID-19 (a few samples of this study predate the infection). Cell type and time point are not known. The specimen was PBMCs or a T cell subset sorted from them (not recorded which). The chain has TRBV7-8 and TRBJ2-2, with no clear D. In DNA, the CDR3 is TGTGCCAGCAGCCCGACCCCGAACACCGGGGAGCTGTTTTTT. It yields the protein CASSPTPNTGELFF.